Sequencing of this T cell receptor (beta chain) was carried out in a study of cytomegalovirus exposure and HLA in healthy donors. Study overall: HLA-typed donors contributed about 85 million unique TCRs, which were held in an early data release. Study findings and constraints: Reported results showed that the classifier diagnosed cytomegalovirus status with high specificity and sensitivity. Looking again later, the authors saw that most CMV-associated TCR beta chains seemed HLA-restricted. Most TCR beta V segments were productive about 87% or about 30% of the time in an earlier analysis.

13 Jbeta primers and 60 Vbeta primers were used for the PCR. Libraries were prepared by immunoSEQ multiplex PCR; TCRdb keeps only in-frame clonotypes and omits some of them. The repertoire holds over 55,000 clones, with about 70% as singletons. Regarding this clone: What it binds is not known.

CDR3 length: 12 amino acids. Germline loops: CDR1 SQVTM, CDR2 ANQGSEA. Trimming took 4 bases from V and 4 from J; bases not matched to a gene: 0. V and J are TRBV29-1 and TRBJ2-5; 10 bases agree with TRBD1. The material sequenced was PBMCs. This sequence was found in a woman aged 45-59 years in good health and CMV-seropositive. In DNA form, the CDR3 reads TGCAGCGTTGGGACAGGGGGAGAGACCCAGTACTTC. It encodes CSVGTGGETQYF.